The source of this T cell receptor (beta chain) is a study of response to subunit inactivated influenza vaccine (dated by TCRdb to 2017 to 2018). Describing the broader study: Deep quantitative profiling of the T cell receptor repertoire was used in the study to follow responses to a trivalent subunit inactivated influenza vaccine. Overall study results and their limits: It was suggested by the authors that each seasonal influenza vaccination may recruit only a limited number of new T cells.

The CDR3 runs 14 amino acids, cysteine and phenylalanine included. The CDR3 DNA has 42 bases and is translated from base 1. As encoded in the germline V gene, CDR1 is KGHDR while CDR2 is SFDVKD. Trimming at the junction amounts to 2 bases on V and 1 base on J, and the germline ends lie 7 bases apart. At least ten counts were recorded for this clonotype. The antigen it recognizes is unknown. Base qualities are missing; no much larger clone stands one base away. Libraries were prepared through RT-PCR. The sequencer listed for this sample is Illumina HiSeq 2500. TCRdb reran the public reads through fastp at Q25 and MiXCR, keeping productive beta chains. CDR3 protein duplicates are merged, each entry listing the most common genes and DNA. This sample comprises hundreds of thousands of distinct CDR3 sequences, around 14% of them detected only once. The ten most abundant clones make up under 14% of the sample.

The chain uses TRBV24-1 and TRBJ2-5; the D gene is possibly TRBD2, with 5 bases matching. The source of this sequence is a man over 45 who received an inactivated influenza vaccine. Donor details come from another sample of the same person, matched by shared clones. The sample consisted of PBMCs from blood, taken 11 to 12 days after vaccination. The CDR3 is CATSDSRGQETQYF. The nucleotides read TGTGCCACCAGTGATTCCCGGGGCCAAGAGACCCAGTACTTC.